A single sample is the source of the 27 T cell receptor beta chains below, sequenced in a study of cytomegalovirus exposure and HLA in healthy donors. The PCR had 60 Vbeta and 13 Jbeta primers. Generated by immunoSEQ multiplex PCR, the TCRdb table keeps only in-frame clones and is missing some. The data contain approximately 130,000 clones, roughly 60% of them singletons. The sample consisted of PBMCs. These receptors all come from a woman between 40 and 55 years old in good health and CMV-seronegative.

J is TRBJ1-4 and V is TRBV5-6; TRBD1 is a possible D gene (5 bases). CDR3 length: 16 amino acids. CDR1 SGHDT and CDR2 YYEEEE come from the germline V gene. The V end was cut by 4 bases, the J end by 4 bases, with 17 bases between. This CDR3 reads CASSLWTLGINEKLFF. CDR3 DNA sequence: TGTGCCAGCAGCCTATGGACATTGGGCATTAATGAAAAACTGTTTTTT.

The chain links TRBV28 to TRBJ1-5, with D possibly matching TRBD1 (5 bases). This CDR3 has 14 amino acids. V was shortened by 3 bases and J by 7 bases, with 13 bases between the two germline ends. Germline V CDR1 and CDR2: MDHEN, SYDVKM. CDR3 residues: CASSLSGVGQPQHF. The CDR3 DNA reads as TGTGCCAGCAGTTTGTCGGGGGTGGGACAGCCCCAGCATTTT.

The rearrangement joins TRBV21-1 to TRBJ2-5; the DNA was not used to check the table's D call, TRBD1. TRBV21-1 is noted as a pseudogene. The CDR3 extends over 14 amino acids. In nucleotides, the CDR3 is TGTGCCAGCAACAATCGGACAGGGGTCGAGACCCAGTACTTC. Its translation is CASNNRTGVETQYF.

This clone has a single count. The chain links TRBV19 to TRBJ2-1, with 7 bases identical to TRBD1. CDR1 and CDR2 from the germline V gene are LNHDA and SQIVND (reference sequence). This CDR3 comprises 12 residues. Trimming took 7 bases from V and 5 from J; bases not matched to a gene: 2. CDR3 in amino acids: CASMGTDNEQFF. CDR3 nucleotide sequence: TGTGCCAGTATGGGGACAGACAATGAGCAGTTCTTC.

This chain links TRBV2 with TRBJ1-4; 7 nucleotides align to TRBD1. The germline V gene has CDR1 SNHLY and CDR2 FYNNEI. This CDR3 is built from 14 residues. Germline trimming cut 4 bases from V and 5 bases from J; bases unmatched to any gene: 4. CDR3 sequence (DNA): TGTGCCAGCAGTGCACAGGGGTTAAATGAAAAACTGTTTTTT. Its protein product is CASSAQGLNEKLFF.

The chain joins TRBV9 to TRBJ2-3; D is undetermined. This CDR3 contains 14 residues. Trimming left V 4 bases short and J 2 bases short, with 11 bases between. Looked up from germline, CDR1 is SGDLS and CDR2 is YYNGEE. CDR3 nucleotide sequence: TGTGCCAGCAGCCCGACTCAATTCACAGATACGCAGTATTTT. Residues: CASSPTQFTDTQYF.

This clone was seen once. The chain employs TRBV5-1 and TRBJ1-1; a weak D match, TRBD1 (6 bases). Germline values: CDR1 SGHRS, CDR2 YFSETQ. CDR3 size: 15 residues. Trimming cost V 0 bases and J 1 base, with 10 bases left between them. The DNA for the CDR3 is TGCGCCAGCAGCTTGGAGGTGACAGGGAACACTGAAGCTTTCTTT. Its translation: CASSLEVTGNTEAFF.

The chain's CDR3 is CASSSRLAADTQYF. CDR3 nucleotides: TGCGCCAGCAGCTCCCGACTAGCGGCGGATACGCAGTATTTT. J is TRBJ2-3 and V is TRBV5-1; 9 positions match TRBD2. The CDR3 spans 14 residues. Per the germline V gene, CDR1 is SGHRS and CDR2 is YFSETQ. V dropped 3 bases and J dropped 6; count of bases not matched to a gene: 5.

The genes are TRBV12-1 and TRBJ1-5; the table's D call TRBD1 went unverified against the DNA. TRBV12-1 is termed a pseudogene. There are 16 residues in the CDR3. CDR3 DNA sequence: TGTGCCAGCAGCTTTTTTCAGGTTTACAGGGTTCAGCCCCAGCATTTT. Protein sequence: CASSFFQVYRVQPQHF.

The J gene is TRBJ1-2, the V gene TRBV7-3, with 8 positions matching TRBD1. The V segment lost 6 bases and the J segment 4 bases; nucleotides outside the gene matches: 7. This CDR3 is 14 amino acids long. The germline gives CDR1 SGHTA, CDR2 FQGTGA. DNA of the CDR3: TGTGCCAGCAGTGAAGGACAGGGAGGCTATGGCTACACCTTC. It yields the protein CASSEGQGGYGYTF. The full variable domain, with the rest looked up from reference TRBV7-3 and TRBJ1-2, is GAGVSQTPSNKVTEKGKYVELRCDPISGHTALYWYRQSLGQGPEFLIYFQGTGAADDSGLPNDRFFAVRPEGSVSTLKIQRTERGDSAVYLCASSEGQGGYGYTFGSGTRLTVV.

This CDR3 is CASSPGPGGVNQPQHF. The DNA for the CDR3 is TGTGCCAGCAGCCCCGGCCCCGGGGGGGTCAATCAGCCCCAGCATTTT. V is TRBV7-8 and J is TRBJ1-5; a possible D gene is TRBD1 (5 bases). This CDR3 comprises 16 residues. Per the germline V gene, CDR1 is SGHVS and CDR2 is FQNEAQ. The V gene lost 5 bases and the J gene lost 3 bases, with 17 bases spanning the gap. Complete variable domain (other parts from reference TRBV7-8 and TRBJ1-5): GAGVSQSPRYKVAKRGQDVALRCDPISGHVSLFWYQQALGQGPEFLTYFQNEAQLDKSGLPSDRFFAERPEGSVSTLKIQRTQQEDSAVYLCASSPGPGGVNQPQHFGDGTRLSIL.

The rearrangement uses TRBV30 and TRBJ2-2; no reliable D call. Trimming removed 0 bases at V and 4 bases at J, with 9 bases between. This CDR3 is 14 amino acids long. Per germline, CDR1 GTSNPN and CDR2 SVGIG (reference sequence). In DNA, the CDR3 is TGTGCCTGGAGTGTAGAGGTCCCCACCGGGGAGCTGTTTTTT. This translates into CAWSVEVPTGELFF.

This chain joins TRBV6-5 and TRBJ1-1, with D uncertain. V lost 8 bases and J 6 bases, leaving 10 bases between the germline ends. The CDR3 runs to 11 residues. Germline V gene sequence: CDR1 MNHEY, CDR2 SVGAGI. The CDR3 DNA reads TGTGCCAGCTCTTTGGGCTCTGAAGCTTTCTTT. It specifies CASSLGSEAFF.

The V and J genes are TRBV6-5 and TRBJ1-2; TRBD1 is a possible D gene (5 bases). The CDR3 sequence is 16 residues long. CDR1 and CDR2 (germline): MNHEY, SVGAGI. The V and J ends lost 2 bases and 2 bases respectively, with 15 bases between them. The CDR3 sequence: CASSYGEGRANYGYTF. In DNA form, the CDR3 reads TGTGCCAGCAGTTACGGGGAGGGGAGGGCCAACTATGGCTACACCTTC.

The CDR3 here is CASSFRQDGGYTF. CDR3 coding DNA: TGTGCCAGCAGCTTCCGACAGGATGGAGGCTACACCTTC. The chain carries TRBV5-4 and TRBJ1-2, with D maybe TRBD1 (6 bases). Germline V gene data show CDR1 as SGHNT and CDR2 as YYREEE (reference sequence). V lost 2 bases, J lost 8 bases, and 13 bases lay in between. This CDR3 contains 13 residues.

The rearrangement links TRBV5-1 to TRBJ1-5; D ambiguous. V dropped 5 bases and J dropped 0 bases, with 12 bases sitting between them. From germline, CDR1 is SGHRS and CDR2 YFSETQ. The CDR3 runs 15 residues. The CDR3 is CASRLTYDSNQPQHF. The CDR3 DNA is TGCGCCAGCAGATTGACCTACGATAGCAATCAGCCCCAGCATTTT.

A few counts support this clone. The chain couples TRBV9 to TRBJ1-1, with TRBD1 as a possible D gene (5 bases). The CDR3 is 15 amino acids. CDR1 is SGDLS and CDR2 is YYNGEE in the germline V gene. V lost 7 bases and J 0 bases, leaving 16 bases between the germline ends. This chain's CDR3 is CASGRGGAVNTEAFF. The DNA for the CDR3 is TGTGCCAGCGGCCGGGGGGGTGCTGTGAACACTGAAGCTTTCTTT.

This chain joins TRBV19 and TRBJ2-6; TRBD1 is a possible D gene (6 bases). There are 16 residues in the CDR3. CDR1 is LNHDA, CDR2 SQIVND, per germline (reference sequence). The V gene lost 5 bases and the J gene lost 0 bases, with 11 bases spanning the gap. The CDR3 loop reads CASSSGANSGANVLTF. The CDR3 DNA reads TGTGCCAGTAGTTCAGGGGCCAACTCTGGGGCCAACGTCCTGACTTTC.

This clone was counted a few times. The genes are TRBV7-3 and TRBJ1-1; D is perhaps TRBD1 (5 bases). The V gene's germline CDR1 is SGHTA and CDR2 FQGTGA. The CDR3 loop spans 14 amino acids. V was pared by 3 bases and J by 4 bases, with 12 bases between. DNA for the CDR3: TGTGCCAGCAGCTTCCAGGGCGGCGTCACTGAAGCTTTCTTT. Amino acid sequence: CASSFQGGVTEAFF. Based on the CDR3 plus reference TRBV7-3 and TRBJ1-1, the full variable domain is GAGVSQTPSNKVTEKGKYVELRCDPISGHTALYWYRQSLGQGPEFLIYFQGTGAADDSGLPNDRFFAVRPEGSVSTLKIQRTERGDSAVYLCASSFQGGVTEAFFGQGTRLTVV.

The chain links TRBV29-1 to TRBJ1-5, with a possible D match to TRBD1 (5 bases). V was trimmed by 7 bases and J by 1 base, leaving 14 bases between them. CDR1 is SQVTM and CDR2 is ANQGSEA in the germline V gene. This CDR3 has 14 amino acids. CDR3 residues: CSAREAGSNQPQHF. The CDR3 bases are TGCAGCGCCAGGGAGGCAGGAAGCAATCAGCCCCAGCATTTT.

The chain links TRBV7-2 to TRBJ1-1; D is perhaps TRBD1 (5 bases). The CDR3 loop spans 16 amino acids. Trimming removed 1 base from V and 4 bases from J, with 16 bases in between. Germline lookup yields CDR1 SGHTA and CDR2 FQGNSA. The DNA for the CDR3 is TGTGCCAGCAGCTTAGAATCAGGGCGGCCGAGCACTGAAGCTTTCTTT. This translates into CASSLESGRPSTEAFF.

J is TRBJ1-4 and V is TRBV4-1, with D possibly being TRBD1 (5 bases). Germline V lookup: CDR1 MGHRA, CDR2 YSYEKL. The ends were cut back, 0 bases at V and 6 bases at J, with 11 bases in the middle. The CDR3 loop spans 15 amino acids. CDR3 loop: CASSQDRGSDEKLFF. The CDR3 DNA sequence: TGCGCCAGCAGCCAAGATCGGGGGAGTGATGAAAAACTGTTTTTT.

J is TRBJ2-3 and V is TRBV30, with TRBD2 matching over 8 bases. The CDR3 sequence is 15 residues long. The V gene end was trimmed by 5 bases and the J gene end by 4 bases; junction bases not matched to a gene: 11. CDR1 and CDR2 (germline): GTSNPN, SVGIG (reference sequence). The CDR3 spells CAWGAGAGGPDTQYF. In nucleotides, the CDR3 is TGTGCCTGGGGTGCCGGGGCGGGGGGCCCAGATACGCAGTATTTT.

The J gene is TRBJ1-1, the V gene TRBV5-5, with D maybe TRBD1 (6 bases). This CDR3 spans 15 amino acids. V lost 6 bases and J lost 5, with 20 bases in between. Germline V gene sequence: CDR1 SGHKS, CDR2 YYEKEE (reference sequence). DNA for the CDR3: TGTGCCAGCAAACTCACAAGGGGGGGCGGGACTGAAGCTTTCTTT. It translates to CASKLTRGGGTEAFF. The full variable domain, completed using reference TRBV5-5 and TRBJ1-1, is DAGVTQSPTHLIKTRGQQVTLRCSPISGHKSVSWYQQVLGQGPQFIFQYYEKEERGRGNFPDRFSARQFPNYSSELNVNALLLGDSALYLCASKLTRGGGTEAFFGQGTRLTVV.

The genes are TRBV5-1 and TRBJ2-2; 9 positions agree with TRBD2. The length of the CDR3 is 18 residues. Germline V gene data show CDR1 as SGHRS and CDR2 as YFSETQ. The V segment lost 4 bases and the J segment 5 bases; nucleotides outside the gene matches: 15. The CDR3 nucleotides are TGCGCCAGCAGCCCCGGGCGCCTAGCGGGACTTCAGACCGGGGAGCTGTTTTTT. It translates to CASSPGRLAGLQTGELFF.

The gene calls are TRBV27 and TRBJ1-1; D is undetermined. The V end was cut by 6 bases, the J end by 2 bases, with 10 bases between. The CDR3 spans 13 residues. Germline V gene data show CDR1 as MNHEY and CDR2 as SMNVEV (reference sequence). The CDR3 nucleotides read TGTGCCAGCAGCCCTGGCCTTAACACTGAAGCTTTCTTT. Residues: CASSPGLNTEAFF.

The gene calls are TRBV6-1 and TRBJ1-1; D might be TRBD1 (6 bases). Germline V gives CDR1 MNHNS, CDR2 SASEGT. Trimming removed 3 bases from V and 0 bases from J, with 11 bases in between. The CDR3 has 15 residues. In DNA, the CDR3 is TGTGCCAGCAGTGACTCCGGACAGATGAACACTGAAGCTTTCTTT. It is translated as CASSDSGQMNTEAFF.